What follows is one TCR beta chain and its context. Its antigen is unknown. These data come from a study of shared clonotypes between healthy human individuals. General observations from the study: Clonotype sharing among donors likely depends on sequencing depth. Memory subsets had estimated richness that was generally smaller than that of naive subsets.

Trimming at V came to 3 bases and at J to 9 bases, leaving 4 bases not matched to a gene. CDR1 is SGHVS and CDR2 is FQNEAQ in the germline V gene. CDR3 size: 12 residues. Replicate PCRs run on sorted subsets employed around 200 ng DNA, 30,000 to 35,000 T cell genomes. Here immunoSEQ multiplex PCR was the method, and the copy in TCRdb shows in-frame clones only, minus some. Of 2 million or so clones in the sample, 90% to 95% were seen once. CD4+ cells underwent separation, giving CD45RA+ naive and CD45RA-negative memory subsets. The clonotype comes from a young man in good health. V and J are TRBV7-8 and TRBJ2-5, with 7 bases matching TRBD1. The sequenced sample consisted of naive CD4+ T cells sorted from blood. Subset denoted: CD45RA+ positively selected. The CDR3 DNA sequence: TGTGCCAGCAGCTTCCCGACAGGGTCCCAGTACTTC. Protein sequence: CASSFPTGSQYF.